What follows are 14 T cell receptor beta chains derived from one specimen sequenced in a study of blood T cell repertoires in COVID-19. Sequencing used immunoSEQ multiplex PCR; TCRdb keeps in-frame clones, though not all of them. The table shows over 150,000 clones, with roughly four fifths occurring only once. Sample: PBMCs or T cells enriched from blood (not recorded which). The receptors come from a man aged 50 to 59 who had recovered from COVID-19.

The rearrangement joins TRBV25-1 to TRBJ2-3; 9 bases fit TRBD1. The CDR3 covers 16 residues. Germline V CDR1 and CDR2: MGHDK, SYGVNS. The trim removed 4 bases at V and 5 bases at J, leaving 10 bases unmatched. The CDR3 DNA is TGTGCCAGCAGTGCCCTGGGGGGGACAGGGCTAGATACGCAGTATTTT. Translation: CASSALGGTGLDTQYF.

V is TRBV12-5 and J is TRBJ2-1; no definite D call. Germline V gene sequence: CDR1 LGHNT, CDR2 FRNRAP. The CDR3 runs to 14 residues. Trimming stripped 6 bases from V and 4 bases from J, with 13 bases between. The CDR3 spells CASGRVWNYNEQFF. CDR3 nucleotides: TGTGCTAGTGGCCGGGTCTGGAATTACAATGAGCAGTTCTTC.

The V and J genes are TRBV24-1 and TRBJ1-2, with 8 positions matching TRBD1. The germline CDR1 and CDR2 sequences are KGHDR and SFDVKD. This CDR3 is built from 13 residues. The ends lost 6 bases at V and 4 bases at J; junction bases unmatched: 3. As DNA, the CDR3 is TGTGCCACCAGTCCAGGGACAGGCTATGGCTACACCTTC. Translation: CATSPGTGYGYTF.

This clone has a single count. The V and J genes are TRBV7-9 and TRBJ1-1; 10 nucleotides line up with TRBD1. V lost 5 bases to trimming and J lost 3 bases; unmatched junction nucleotides: 3. Germline V CDR1 and CDR2: SEHNR, FQNEAQ (reference sequence). The CDR3 has 14 amino acids. The CDR3 coding sequence is TGTGCCAGCAGCAGAGACAGGGGGCACACTGAAGCTTTCTTT. This sequence encodes CASSRDRGHTEAFF.

V and J are TRBV5-1 and TRBJ2-5, with D possibly matching TRBD2 (6 bases). V lost 6 bases, J lost 5 bases, and 8 bases lay in between. Per the germline V gene, CDR1 is SGHRS and CDR2 is YFSETQ. The CDR3 extends over 11 amino acids. The CDR3 DNA sequence: TGCGCCAGCATTGGGAGGGAGACCCAGTACTTC. Translation gives CASIGRETQYF.

The rearrangement uses TRBV4-2 and TRBJ2-7, with 7 bases matching TRBD1. From germline, CDR1 is LGHNA and CDR2 YNFKEQ. The ends lost 2 bases at V and 3 bases at J; junction bases unmatched: 7. This CDR3 contains 15 residues. Written as DNA, the CDR3 is TGTGCCAGCAGCCAAACGTCAGGGGGAATCTACGAGCAGTACTTC. Its protein is CASSQTSGGIYEQYF.

The V and J genes are TRBV5-1 and TRBJ1-1; TRBD1 matches 7 bases. The CDR3 has 17 amino acids. Trimming took 0 bases from V and 1 from J; bases not matched to a gene: 9. Germline V gene sequence: CDR1 SGHRS, CDR2 YFSETQ. The CDR3 is CASSLGQPAGGNTEAFF. The CDR3 DNA sequence: TGCGCCAGCAGCTTGGGACAGCCAGCAGGGGGGAACACTGAAGCTTTCTTT.

The V gene is TRBV19, the J gene TRBJ1-4; tentative D call: TRBD1 (6 bases). The V and J ends lost 4 bases and 7 bases respectively, with 19 bases between them. From germline, CDR1 is LNHDA and CDR2 SQIVND (reference sequence). The CDR3 is made up of 16 amino acids. CDR3 residues: CASSNNRQVSGEKLFF. DNA for the CDR3: TGTGCCAGTAGTAACAATCGACAGGTCTCTGGTGAAAAACTGTTTTTT.

The V call is TRBV15, the J call TRBJ1-2; the match to TRBD1 covers 8 bases. The CDR3 spans 15 residues. The V segment lost 0 bases and the J segment 2 bases; nucleotides outside the gene matches: 2. Germline V gene data show CDR1 as LNHNV and CDR2 as YYDKDF (reference sequence). The CDR3 is CATSREQGENYGYTF. Here the CDR3 DNA reads TGTGCCACCAGCAGAGAACAGGGGGAAAACTATGGCTACACCTTC.

V and J are TRBV6-5 and TRBJ1-5; 7 nucleotides line up with TRBD1. The V segment lost 2 bases and the J segment 9 bases; nucleotides outside the gene matches: 4. Looked up from germline, CDR1 is MNHEY and CDR2 is SVGAGI. The CDR3 has 13 amino acids. The CDR3 spells CASSYDREGPQHF. The CDR3 nucleotides read TGTGCCAGCAGTTACGACAGGGAAGGGCCCCAGCATTTT.

Only one count was recorded for this clone. The chain joins TRBV6-5 to TRBJ1-5; the match to TRBD1 covers 8 bases. CDR3 length equals 14 residues. CDR1 and CDR2 from the germline V gene are MNHEY and SVGAGI. The J segment lost 7 bases and the V segment lost 7 bases, leaving 9 bases of the junction unmatched. The CDR3 DNA reads as TGTGCCAGCACCCTGACAGGGGAGGAACAGCCCCAGCATTTT. Translating gives CASTLTGEEQPQHF.

The V gene is TRBV4-2, the J gene TRBJ2-3; 9 bases match TRBD1. The CDR3 runs to 19 residues. With 1 base clipped from V and 2 bases from J, the junction kept 13 bases outside the gene matches. Germline V gene lookup returns CDR1 LGHNA and CDR2 YNFKEQ. The DNA for the CDR3 is TGTGCCAGCAGCCAAGCGGGCGCGGGACAGGGTTTATACACAGATACGCAGTATTTT. Translated, it gives CASSQAGAGQGLYTDTQYF.

The V call is TRBV9, the J call TRBJ2-3; D unclear. Between the trimmed V and J ends, which lost 0 bases and 1 base, there was a span of 9 bases. The CDR3 length is 15 residues. Germline CDR1 reads SGDLS; CDR2 reads YYNGEE. The CDR3 DNA reads TGTGCCAGCAGCGTAGCCCCGACTGGCACAGATACGCAGTATTTT. Translating gives CASSVAPTGTDTQYF.

The rearrangement joins TRBV7-8 to TRBJ1-1, with D tentatively TRBD1 (5 bases). V was clipped by 3 bases and J by 10 bases, with 15 bases between them. The CDR3 is 13 amino acids. From germline, CDR1 is SGHVS and CDR2 FQNEAQ. In DNA form, the CDR3 reads TGTGCCAGCAGCTTCGGGGGTGATTATGTAGCTTTCTTT. Its translation is CASSFGGDYVAFF.